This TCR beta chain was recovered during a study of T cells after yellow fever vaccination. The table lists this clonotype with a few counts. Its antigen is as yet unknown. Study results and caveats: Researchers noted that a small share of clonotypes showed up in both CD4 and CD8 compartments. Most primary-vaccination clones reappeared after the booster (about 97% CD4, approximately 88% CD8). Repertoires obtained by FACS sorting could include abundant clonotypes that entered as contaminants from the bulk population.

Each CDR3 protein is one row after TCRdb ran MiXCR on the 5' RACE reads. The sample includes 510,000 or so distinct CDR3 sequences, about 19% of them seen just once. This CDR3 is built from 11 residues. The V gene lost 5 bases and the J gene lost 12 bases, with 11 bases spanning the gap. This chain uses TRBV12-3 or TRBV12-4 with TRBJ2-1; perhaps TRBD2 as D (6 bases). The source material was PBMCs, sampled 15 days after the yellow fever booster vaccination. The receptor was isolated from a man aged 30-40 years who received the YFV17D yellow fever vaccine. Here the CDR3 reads CASSPGLLQFF. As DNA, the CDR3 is TGTGCCAGCAGTCCGGGACTCCTGCAGTTCTTC.